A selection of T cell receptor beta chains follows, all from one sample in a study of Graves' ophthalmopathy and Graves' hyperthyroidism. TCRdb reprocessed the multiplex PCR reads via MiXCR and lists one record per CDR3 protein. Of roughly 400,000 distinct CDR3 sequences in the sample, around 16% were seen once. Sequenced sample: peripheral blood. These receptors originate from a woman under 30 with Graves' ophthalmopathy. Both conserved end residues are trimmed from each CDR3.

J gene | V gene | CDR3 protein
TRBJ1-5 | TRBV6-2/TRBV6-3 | ASSADHPHQPQH
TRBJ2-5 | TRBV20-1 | SASDTWKETQH
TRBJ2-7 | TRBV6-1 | ASGNPRVSSYEQY
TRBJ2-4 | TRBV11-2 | ASSKSENIQY
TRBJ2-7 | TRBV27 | ASSGRGANLYEQY
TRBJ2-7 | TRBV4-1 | ASSQDDVGTTAEQY
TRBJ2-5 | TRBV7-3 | ASSLMGDQETQY
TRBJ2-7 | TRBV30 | AWSVEVTLAGVYEQY
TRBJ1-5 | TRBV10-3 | ATTGVENQPQH
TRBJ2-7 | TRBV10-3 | AISGGGAGLGGEQY
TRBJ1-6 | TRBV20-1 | SARDGAQGDNSPLH
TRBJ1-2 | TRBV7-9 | ASSLGQADGYT
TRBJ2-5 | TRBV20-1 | SARDRIAGGPKSWETQY
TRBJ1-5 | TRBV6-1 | ASSGTGGVGQPQH
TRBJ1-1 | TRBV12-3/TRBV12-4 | ASSYGTYTEAF
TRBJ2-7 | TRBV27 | ASKEAPSSYEQY
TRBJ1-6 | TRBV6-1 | ASSSRETNSPLH
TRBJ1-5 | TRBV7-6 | ASSPRGNQPQH
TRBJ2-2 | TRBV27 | ASSFPEAGELF
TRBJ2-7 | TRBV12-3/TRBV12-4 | ASSYGGGSREQY
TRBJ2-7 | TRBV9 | ASSVSGVPYEQY
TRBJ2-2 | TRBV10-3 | AISAGGFTGELF
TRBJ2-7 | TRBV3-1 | ASSQGWRESYEQY
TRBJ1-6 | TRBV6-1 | ASSGADPGSPLH
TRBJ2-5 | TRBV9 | ASSVAPREGQETQY
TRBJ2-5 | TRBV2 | ASSRDWETQY
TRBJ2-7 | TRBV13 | ASSAARTLEQY
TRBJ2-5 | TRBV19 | ASRPGWDETQY
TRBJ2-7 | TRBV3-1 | ASSRAWEQY
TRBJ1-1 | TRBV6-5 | ASTRYGRREGREAF
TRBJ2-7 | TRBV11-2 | ASSLPFSGGPDEQY
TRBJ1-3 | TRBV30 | AWSMTGGGTIY
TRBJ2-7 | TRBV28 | ASSVTTSGFYEQY
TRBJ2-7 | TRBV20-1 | SADSPRGGLPYEQY
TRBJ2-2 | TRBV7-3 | ASTQASGPGELF
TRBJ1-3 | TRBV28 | ASSPWQAGNTIY
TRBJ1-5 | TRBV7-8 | ASSLGVGPSNQPQH
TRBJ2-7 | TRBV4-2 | ASSRHTSGGAYEQY
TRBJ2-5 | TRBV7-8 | ASSSSGGWGAQY
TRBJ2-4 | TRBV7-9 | ASSPDRGLNIQY
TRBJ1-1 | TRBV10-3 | AINPVEGGGTEAF
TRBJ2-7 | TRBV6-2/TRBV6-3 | ASSYPGEHYEQY